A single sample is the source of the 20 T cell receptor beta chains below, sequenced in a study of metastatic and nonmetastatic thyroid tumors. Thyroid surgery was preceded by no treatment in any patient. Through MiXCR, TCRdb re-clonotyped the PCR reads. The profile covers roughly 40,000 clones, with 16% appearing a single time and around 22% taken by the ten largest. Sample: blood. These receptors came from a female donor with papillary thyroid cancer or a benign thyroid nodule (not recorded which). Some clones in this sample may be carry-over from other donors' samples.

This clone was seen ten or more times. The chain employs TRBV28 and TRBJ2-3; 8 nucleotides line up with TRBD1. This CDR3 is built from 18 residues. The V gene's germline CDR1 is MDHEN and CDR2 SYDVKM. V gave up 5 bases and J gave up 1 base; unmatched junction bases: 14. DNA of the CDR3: TGTGCCAGCAGTCCAAACCCGCGGACGACAGGGGGCACAGATACGCAGTATTTT. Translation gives CASSPNPRTTGGTDTQYF.

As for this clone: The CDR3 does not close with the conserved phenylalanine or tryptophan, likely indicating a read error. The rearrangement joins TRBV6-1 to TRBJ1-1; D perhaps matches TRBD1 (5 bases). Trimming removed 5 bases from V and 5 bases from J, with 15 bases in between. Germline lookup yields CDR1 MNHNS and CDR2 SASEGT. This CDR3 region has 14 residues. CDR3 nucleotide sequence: TGTGCCAGCAGTCCCATGGGGCAAGGGACTGAAGCTTTCTGT. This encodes CASSPMGQGTEAFC.

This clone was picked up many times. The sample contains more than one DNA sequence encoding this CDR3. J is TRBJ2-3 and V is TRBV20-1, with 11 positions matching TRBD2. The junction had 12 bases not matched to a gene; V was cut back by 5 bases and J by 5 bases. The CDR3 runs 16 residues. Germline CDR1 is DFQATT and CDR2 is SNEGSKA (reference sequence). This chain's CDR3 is CSAPGTSGPRQDTQYF. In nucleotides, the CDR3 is TGCAGTGCTCCCGGGACTAGCGGACCTCGCCAAGATACGCAGTATTTT.

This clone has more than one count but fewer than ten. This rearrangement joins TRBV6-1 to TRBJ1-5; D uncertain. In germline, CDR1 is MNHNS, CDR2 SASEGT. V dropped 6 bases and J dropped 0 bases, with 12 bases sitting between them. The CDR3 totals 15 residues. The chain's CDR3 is CASRYTTFSNQPQHF. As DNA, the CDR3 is TGTGCCAGCAGATATACGACGTTTAGCAATCAGCCCCAGCATTTT.

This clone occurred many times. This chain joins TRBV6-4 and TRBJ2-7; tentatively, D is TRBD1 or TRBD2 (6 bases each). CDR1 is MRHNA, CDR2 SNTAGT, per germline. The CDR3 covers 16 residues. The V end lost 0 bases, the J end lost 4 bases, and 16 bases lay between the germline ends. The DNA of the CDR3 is TGTGCCAGCAGTGACTCGGGGGGCCAGCGGAGATACGAGCAGTACTTC. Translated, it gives CASSDSGGQRRYEQYF.

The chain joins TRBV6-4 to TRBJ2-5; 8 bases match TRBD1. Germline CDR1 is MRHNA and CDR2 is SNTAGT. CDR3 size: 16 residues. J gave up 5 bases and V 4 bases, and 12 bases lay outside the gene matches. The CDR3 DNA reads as TGTGCCAGCAGTGCCTTCCCCGGGACAGGTATCGAGACCCAGTACTTC. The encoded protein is CASSAFPGTGIETQYF.

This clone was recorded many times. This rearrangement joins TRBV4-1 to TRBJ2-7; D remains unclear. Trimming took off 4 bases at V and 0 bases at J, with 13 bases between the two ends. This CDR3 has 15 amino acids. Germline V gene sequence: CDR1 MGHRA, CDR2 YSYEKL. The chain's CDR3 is CASSPSQDRSYEQYF. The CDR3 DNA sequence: TGCGCCAGCAGCCCCTCCCAGGACCGCTCCTACGAGCAGTACTTC.

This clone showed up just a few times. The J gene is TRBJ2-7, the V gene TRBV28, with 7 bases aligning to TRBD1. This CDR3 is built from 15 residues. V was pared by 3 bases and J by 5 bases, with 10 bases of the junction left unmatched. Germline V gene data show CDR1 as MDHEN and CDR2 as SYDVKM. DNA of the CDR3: TGTGCCAGCAGTTTGCCACAGGGGTCGAAAAACGAGCAGTACTTC. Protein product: CASSLPQGSKNEQYF.

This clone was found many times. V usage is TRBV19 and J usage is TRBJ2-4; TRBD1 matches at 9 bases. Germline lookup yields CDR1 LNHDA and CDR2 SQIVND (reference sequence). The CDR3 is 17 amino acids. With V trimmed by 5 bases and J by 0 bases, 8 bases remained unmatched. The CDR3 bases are TGTGCCAGTAGTCCCGGGACAGGGACGCTAGCCAAAAACATTCAGTACTTC. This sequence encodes CASSPGTGTLAKNIQYF.

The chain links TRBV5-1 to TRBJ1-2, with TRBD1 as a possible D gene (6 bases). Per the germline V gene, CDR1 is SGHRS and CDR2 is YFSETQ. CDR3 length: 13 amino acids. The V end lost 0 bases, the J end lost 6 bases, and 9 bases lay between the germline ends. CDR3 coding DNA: TGCGCCAGCAGCTTGGATCCAGGGGATGGCTACACCTTC. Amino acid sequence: CASSLDPGDGYTF.

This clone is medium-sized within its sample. In nucleotides, the CDR3 is TGTGCCAGCAGTTACTCGGAAGGGACAGATACGCAGTATTTT. Translation gives CASSYSEGTDTQYF. The rearrangement joins TRBV6-6 to TRBJ2-3; no reliable D call. Germline V CDR1 and CDR2: MNHNY, SVGAGI (reference sequence). Trimming cost V 0 bases and J 3 bases, with 7 bases left between them. CDR3 length: 14 residues.

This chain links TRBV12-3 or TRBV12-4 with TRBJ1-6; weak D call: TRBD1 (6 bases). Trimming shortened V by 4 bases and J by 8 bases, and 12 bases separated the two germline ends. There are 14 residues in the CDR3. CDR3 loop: CASSSGTNHSPLHF. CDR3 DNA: TGTGCCAGCAGTTCCGGGACAAACCATTCACCCCTCCACTTT.

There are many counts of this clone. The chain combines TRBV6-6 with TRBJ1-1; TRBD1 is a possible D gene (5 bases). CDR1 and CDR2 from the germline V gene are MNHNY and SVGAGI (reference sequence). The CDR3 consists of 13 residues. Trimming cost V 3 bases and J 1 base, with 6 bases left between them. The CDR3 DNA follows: TGTGCCAGCAGTTATGACAGGAACACTGAAGCTTTCTTT. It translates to CASSYDRNTEAFF.

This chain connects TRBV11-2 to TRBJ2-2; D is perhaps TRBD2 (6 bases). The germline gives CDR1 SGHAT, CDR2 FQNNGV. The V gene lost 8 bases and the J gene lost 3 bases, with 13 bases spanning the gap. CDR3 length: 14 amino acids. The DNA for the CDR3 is TGTGCCAGCGGAGGGCGGCCAGACACCGGGGAGCTGTTTTTT. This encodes CASGGRPDTGELFF. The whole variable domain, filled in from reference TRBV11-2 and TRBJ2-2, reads EAGVAQSPRYKIIEKRQSVAFWCNPISGHATLYWYQQILGQGPKLLIQFQNNGVVDDSQLPKDRFSAERLKGVDSTLKIQPAKLEDSAVYLCASGGRPDTGELFFGEGSRLTVL.

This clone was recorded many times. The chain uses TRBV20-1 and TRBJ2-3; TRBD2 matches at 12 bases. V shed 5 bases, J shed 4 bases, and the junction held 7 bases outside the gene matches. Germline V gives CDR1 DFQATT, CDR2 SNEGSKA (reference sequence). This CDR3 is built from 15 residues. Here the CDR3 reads CSAETGLAGSDTQYF. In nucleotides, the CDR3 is TGCAGTGCTGAGACAGGACTAGCGGGATCAGATACGCAGTATTTT.

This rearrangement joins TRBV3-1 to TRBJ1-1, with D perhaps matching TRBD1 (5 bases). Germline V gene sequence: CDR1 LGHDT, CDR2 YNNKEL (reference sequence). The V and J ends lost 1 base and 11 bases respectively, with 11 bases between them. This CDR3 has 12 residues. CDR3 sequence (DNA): TGTGCCAGCAGCCAAGGGTACGGGGGGGCTTTCTTT. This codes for CASSQGYGGAFF.

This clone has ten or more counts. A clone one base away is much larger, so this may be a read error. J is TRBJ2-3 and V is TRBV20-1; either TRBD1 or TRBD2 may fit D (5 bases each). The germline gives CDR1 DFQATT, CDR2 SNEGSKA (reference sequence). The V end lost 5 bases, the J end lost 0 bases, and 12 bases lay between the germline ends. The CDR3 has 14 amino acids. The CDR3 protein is CSAGGSPSTDTQYF. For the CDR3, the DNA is TGCAGTGCTGGGGGTAGCCCAAGCACAGATACGCAGTATTTT.

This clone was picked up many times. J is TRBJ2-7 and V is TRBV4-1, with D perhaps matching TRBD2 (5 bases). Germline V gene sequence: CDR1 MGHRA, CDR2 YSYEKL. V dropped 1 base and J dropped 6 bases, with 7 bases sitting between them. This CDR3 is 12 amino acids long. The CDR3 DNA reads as TGCGCCAGCAGCCAAGTTGGGAGCGAGCAGTACTTC. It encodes CASSQVGSEQYF.

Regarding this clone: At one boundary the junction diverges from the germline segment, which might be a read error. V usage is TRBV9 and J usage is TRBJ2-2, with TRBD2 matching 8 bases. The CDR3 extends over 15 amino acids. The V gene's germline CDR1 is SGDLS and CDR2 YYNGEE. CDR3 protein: CASIVAGTNTGELFF. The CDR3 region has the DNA TGTGCCAGCATCGTAGCGGGAACGAACACCGGGGAGCTATTTTTT.

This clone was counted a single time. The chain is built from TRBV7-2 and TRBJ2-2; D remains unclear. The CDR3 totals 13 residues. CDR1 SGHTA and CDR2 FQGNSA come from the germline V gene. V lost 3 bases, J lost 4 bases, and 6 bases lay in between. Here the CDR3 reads CASSLVLTGELFF. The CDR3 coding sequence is TGTGCCAGCAGCTTGGTGCTCACCGGGGAGCTGTTTTTT.